This T cell receptor beta chain derives from a study of long-term antiretroviral therapy in people with HIV. Findings and caveats of the study: HIV repertoires spanned narrower CDR3 length ranges than controls. Diversity went up after ART and still fell short of transplant donor controls.

V gave up 3 bases and J gave up 0 bases; unmatched junction bases: 3. Germline loops: CDR1 KGHSH, CDR2 LQKENI. The CDR3 has 15 amino acids. Version v3.0 of the immunoSEQ assay ran at survey level. The protocol was immunoSEQ multiplex PCR, while the TCRdb copy is restricted to in-frame clones and leaves out a portion. The data hold tens of thousands of clones, with around 83% observed a single time. Concerning this clone itself: What it recognizes is unknown.

The study used samples holding about 0.9-11 million cryopreserved PBMC before DNA extraction. This material consisted of unsorted PBMCs, taken 2.8 years before starting antiretroviral therapy. The TCR was taken from a woman younger than 45 with HIV. V gene TRBV18 combines with J gene TRBJ1-1; 8 nucleotides agree with TRBD1. The chain's CDR3 is CASSPDRGLNTEAFF. The CDR3 DNA is TGTGCCAGCTCACCCGACAGGGGACTGAACACTGAAGCTTTCTTT.